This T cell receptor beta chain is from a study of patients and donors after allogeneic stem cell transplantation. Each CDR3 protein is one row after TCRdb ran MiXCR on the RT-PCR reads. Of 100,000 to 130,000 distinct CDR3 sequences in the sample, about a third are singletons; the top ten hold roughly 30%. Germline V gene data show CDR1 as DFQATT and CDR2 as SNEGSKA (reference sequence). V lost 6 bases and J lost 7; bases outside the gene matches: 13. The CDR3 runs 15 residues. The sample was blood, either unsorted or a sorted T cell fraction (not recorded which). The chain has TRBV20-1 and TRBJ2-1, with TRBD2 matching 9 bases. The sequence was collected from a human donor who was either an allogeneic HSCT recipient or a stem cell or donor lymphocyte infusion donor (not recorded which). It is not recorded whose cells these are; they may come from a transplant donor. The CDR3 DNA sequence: TGCAGTGCGCCGATAGCGGGAGACGGCCAGAATGAGCAGTTCTTC. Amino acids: CSAPIAGDGQNEQFF.